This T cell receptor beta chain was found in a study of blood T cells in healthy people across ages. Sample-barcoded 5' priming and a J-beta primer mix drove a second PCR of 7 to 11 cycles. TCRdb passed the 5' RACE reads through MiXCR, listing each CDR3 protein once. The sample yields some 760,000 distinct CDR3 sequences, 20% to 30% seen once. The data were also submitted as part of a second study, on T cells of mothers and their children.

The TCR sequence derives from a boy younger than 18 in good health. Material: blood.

CDR3 sequence reads: CASTDGLAGADTQYF. Written as DNA, the CDR3 is TGTGCCAGCACCGACGGACTAGCGGGAGCAGATACGCAGTATTTT. The chain employs TRBV7-9 and TRBJ2-3; 13 bases line up with TRBD2. The V gene's germline CDR1 is SEHNR and CDR2 FQNEAQ (reference sequence). The trim removed 7 bases at V and 4 bases at J, leaving 5 bases unmatched. This CDR3 has 15 residues.